The present T cell receptor beta chain was sequenced within a study of shared clonotypes between healthy human individuals. Whole-study results and caveats: Naive subsets typically showed greater estimated richness than memory subsets.

Germline values: CDR1 SGHTA, CDR2 FQGNSA. CDR3 length equals 17 residues. Unmatched junction bases numbered 7, after V lost 1 base and J lost 3 bases. On this clone: Its antigen is still unknown.

Sequenced by immunoSEQ multiplex PCR; TCRdb stores in-frame clones only, minus some. The sample consists of roughly 1.5 million clones, 95% to 99% of them appearing once. The chain uses TRBV7-2 and TRBJ2-7, with 12 nucleotides matching TRBD2. The material sequenced was naive CD4+ T cells sorted from blood. The subset: CD45RA+ positively selected. The TCR sequence derives from a young man in good health. CDR3 region: CASSLGMASGRVYEQYF. Here the CDR3 DNA reads TGTGCCAGCAGCTTAGGAATGGCTAGCGGGAGGGTCTACGAGCAGTACTTC.